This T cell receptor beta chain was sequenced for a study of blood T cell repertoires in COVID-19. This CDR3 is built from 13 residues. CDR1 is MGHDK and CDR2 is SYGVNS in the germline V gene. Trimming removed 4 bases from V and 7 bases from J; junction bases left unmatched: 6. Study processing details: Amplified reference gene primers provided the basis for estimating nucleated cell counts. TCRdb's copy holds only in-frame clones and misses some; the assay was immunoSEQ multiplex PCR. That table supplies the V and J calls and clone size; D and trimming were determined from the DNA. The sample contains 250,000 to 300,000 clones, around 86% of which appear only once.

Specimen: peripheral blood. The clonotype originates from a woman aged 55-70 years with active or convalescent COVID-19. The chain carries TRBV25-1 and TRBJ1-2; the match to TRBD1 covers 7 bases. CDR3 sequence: CASSAAGGIGYTF. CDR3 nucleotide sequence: TGTGCCAGCAGTGCGGCAGGGGGTATTGGCTACACCTTC.